These 16 T cell receptor beta chains were sequenced from one sample in a study of blood T cell repertoires in COVID-19. Clones were read by immunoSEQ multiplex PCR, and TCRdb kept only the in-frame ones, dropping some. The table records more than 200,000 clones, around 83% of them present only once. The sequenced material came from peripheral blood. Receptor source: a man in his forties with active or convalescent COVID-19.

This clone has ten or more counts. V is TRBV2 and J is TRBJ2-3, with TRBD2 matching 10 bases. J gave up 6 bases and V 7 bases, and 10 bases lay outside the gene matches. The CDR3 runs to 15 residues. From germline, CDR1 is SNHLY and CDR2 FYNNEI. The DNA for the CDR3 is TGTGCCAGCACTAGAAGTAGCGGGGGGCGCGATACGCAGTATTTT. It specifies CASTRSSGGRDTQYF.

This chain links TRBV27 with TRBJ2-2, with 9 bases lining up with TRBD2. The trim removed 5 bases at V and 3 bases at J, leaving 7 bases unmatched. The CDR3 has 16 residues. The V gene's germline CDR1 is MNHEY and CDR2 SMNVEV (reference sequence). Written as DNA, the CDR3 is TGTGCCAGCAGTCCCCAGGGGACTAGCTACACCGGGGAGCTGTTTTTT. This codes for CASSPQGTSYTGELFF.

The CDR3 nucleotides read TGCGCCAGCAGCCCGTCGACAGAACCTCCTGGCTACACCTTC. It encodes CASSPSTEPPGYTF. The chain recombines TRBV5-1 with TRBJ1-2; possibly TRBD1 for D (5 bases). This CDR3 is built from 14 residues. V gave up 4 bases and J gave up 7 bases, with 17 bases separating them. Per the germline V gene, CDR1 is SGHRS and CDR2 is YFSETQ.

The chain has TRBV5-1 and TRBJ1-1, with D possibly being TRBD1 (5 bases). V shed 0 bases and J shed 1 base, with 10 bases lying between them. Looked up from germline, CDR1 is SGHRS and CDR2 is YFSETQ. The CDR3 covers 15 residues. DNA for the CDR3: TGCGCCAGCAGCTTGGGAGCGGGGGAGAACACTGAAGCTTTCTTT. Translated, it gives CASSLGAGENTEAFF.

The V gene is TRBV5-4, the J gene TRBJ2-3; 10 bases align to TRBD2. Germline trimming cut 4 bases from V and 0 bases from J; bases unmatched to any gene: 5. This CDR3 contains 16 residues. Germline CDR1 SGHNT, CDR2 YYREEE (reference sequence). The CDR3 is CASSPHSGGSTDTQYF. CDR3 bases: TGTGCCAGCAGCCCACATAGCGGGGGGAGCACAGATACGCAGTATTTT.

The rearrangement links TRBV18 to TRBJ2-5; 7 bases are shared with TRBD2. The CDR3 runs 14 residues. CDR1 is KGHSH and CDR2 is LQKENI in the germline V gene. After removal of 2 bases from V and 5 bases from J, the junction contained 5 bases not matched to a gene. The CDR3 DNA reads as TGTGCCAGCTCACCAACTAGCGTAGGGGAGACCCAGTACTTC. The encoded protein is CASSPTSVGETQYF.

This clone was picked up one time. This chain links TRBV24-1 with TRBJ2-5; 9 bases align to TRBD2. The V gene end was trimmed by 4 bases and the J gene end by 5 bases; junction bases not matched to a gene: 7. The germline V gene encodes CDR1 KGHDR and CDR2 SFDVKD. The CDR3 runs to 15 residues. The CDR3 nucleotides read TGTGCCACCAGTGACGCGGGAGGGCCCGGGGAGACCCAGTACTTC. Translated, it gives CATSDAGGPGETQYF.

This clone was counted a single time. The rearrangement joins TRBV4-2 to TRBJ2-7, with 8 bases matching TRBD1. The CDR3 runs to 14 residues. Germline V gives CDR1 LGHNA, CDR2 YNFKEQ. With V trimmed by 0 bases and J by 5 bases, 3 bases remained unmatched. CDR3 residues: CASSQDDRGDEQYF. For the CDR3, the DNA is TGTGCCAGCAGCCAAGATGACAGGGGAGACGAGCAGTACTTC.

This clone was detected a few times. This rearrangement joins TRBV11-2 to TRBJ2-7, with TRBD2 identical over 15 bases. The V segment lost 5 bases and the J segment 8 bases; nucleotides outside the gene matches: 4. CDR3 size: 14 residues. From germline, CDR1 is SGHAT and CDR2 FQNNGV. Written as DNA, the CDR3 is TGTGCCAGCAGCCAAGGACTAGCGGGAGGGAAGCAGTACTTC. Protein product: CASSQGLAGGKQYF.

The gene calls are TRBV30 and TRBJ1-4; D gene unclear. This CDR3 contains 12 residues. CDR1 and CDR2 (germline): GTSNPN, SVGIG (reference sequence). Trimming took 0 bases from V and 6 from J, leaving 5 bases between them. Here the CDR3 reads CAWSVSDEKLFF. In DNA form, the CDR3 reads TGTGCCTGGAGTGTCTCGGATGAAAAACTGTTTTTT.

This chain joins TRBV6-1 and TRBJ1-2, with D tentatively TRBD1 (6 bases). There are 15 residues in the CDR3. V lost 2 bases and J 3 bases, leaving 13 bases between the germline ends. Looked up from germline, CDR1 is MNHNS and CDR2 is SASEGT. CDR3 amino acids: CASSEFHREYYGYTF. For the CDR3, the DNA is TGTGCCAGCAGTGAATTTCACAGGGAATACTATGGCTACACCTTC.

The chain combines TRBV11-2 with TRBJ2-2, with D possibly TRBD2 on 5 matching bases. V lost 0 bases and J 5 bases, leaving 13 bases between the germline ends. Germline V lookup: CDR1 SGHAT, CDR2 FQNNGV. CDR3 length: 16 amino acids. This CDR3 reads CASSLELGVGTGELFF. Here the CDR3 DNA reads TGTGCCAGCAGCTTAGAATTGGGAGTCGGGACCGGGGAGCTGTTTTTT. Full variable domain (missing parts from reference TRBV11-2 and TRBJ2-2): EAGVAQSPRYKIIEKRQSVAFWCNPISGHATLYWYQQILGQGPKLLIQFQNNGVVDDSQLPKDRFSAERLKGVDSTLKIQPAKLEDSAVYLCASSLELGVGTGELFFGEGSRLTVL.

The rearrangement joins TRBV7-2 to TRBJ2-1, with no clear D. V was clipped by 0 bases and J by 0 bases, with 9 bases between them. The V gene's germline CDR1 is SGHTA and CDR2 FQGNSA. CDR3 length equals 16 residues. CDR3 protein: CASSLAKSSSYNEQFF. The CDR3 DNA reads as TGTGCCAGCAGCTTAGCGAAGTCGAGCTCCTACAATGAGCAGTTCTTC.

V usage is TRBV10-3 and J usage is TRBJ1-6, with 8 bases aligning to TRBD1. The CDR3 sequence is 14 residues long. V was clipped by 6 bases and J by 5 bases; unmatched bases: 3. Germline CDR1 reads ENHRY; CDR2 reads SYGVKD. CDR3 coding DNA: TGTGCCATCAGGCAGGACAGGGATAATTCACCCCTCCACTTT. Protein product: CAIRQDRDNSPLHF.

The rearrangement links TRBV30 to TRBJ2-7; 10 bases are shared with TRBD2. Germline CDR1 and CDR2: GTSNPN and SVGIG (reference sequence). The trim removed 3 bases at V and 12 bases at J, leaving 11 bases unmatched. This CDR3 is built from 13 residues. The CDR3 region is CAWSPGTSERSYF. CDR3 in DNA: TGTGCCTGGAGCCCAGGGACTAGCGAGAGGTCGTACTTC.

J is TRBJ1-1 and V is TRBV5-1; D not resolved. This CDR3 is built from 13 residues. V was cut by 4 bases and J by 4 bases, with 11 bases left in between. The germline gives CDR1 SGHRS, CDR2 YFSETQ. CDR3 residues: CASSPGGFTEAFF. DNA of the CDR3: TGCGCCAGCAGCCCAGGCGGGTTCACTGAAGCTTTCTTT.